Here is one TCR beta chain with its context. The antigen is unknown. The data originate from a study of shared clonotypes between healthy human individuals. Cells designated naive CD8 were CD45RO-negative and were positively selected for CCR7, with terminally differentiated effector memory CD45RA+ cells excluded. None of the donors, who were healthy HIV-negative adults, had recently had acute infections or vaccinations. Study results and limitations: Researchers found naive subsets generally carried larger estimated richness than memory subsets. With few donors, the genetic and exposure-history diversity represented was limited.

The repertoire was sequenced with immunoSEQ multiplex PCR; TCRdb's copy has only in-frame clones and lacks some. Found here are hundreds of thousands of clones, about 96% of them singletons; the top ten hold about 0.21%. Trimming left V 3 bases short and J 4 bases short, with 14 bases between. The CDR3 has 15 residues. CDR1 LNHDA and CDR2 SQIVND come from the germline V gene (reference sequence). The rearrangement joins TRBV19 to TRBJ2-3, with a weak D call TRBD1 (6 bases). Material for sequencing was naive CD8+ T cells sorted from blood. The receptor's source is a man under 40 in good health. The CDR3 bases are TGTGCCAGTAGTATCGCACAGGGTAGGGCAGATACGCAGTATTTT. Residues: CASSIAQGRADTQYF.